The present T cell receptor (beta chain) was sequenced within a study of blood T cell repertoires in COVID-19. Germline-derived CDR1 and CDR2 are PRHDT and FYEKMQ (reference sequence). Trimming shortened V by 4 bases and J by 1 base, and 14 bases separated the two germline ends. The CDR3 has 15 amino acids. This clone occurred once. Generated by immunoSEQ multiplex PCR, the TCRdb table keeps only in-frame clones and is missing some. The data contain about 350,000 clones, about 90% of them seen just once; the ten biggest clones take up approximately 0.97%. The chain combines TRBV13 with TRBJ2-7; D is possibly TRBD1 (5 bases). The sequence was obtained from a woman in her thirties who had been exposed to COVID-19. The source material was PBMCs or T cells enriched from blood (not recorded which). The CDR3 nucleotides are TGTGCCAGCAGCTACGGTCCAGACAGTTCCTACGAGCAGTACTTC. This encodes CASSYGPDSSYEQYF. Complete variable domain (other parts from reference TRBV13 and TRBJ2-7): AAGVIQSPRHLIKEKRETATLKCYPIPRHDTVYWYQQGPGQDPQFLISFYEKMQSDKGSIPDRFSAQQFSDYHSELNMSSLELGDSALYFCASSYGPDSSYEQYFGPGTRLTVT.